A selection of T cell receptor beta chains follows, all from one sample in a study of blood T cell repertoires in COVID-19. Sequenced by immunoSEQ multiplex PCR; TCRdb stores in-frame clones only, minus some. Among approximately 240,000 clones listed, around four fifths were seen once. Sequenced material: peripheral blood. The origin of the receptors is an older woman with active or convalescent COVID-19. CDR3s include the opening cysteine and the closing phenylalanine or tryptophan. D genes are given only for firm matches. For some rows the clone size is stated as once, few or many, or as a class when expanded; others skip it.

>TRBJ1-4|-|TRBD1|TRBV30
TGTGCCTGGAGTGCACAGGGGGGGGCTAATGAAAAACTGTTTTTT
CAWSAQGGANEKLFF
>TRBJ2-7|-|TRBD2|TRBV27
TGTGCCAGCAGTTCCCCTAGTAGCGGGAGCGAGGAGCAGTACTTC
CASSSPSSGSEEQYF
>TRBJ2-5|-|-|TRBV6-5
TGTGCCAGCAGTTACTCGTCGGGGAGGGAGACCCAGTACTTC
CASSYSSGRETQYF
>TRBJ1-2|-|-|TRBV10-3
TGTGCCATCAGTGAGTCCGGGAGGGGCCTATATGGCTACACCTTC
CAISESGRGLYGYTF
>TRBJ1-2|-|TRBD1|TRBV5-1
TGCGCCAGCAGCTTGGGACAGGGGGCGCGGGGTAACTATGGCTACACCTTC
CASSLGQGARGNYGYTF
>TRBJ1-1|-|-|TRBV7-9
TGTGCCTCCCACGAGGGCATGGCTAACACTGAAGCTTTCTTT
CASHEGMANTEAFF
>TRBJ2-2|-|-|TRBV7-9
TGTGCCAGCAGCTCCCGCCGGGTCCCTGAACCGAACACCGGGGAGCTGTTTTTT
CASSSRRVPEPNTGELFF
>TRBJ1-4|-|-|TRBV5-1
TGCGCCAGCTCCAGAGAAGGGAGTGAAAAACTGTTTTTT
CASSREGSEKLFF
>TRBJ1-2|-|-|TRBV7-8
TGTGCCAGCACCCCGCGGGGGCCGACTAACTATGGCTACACCTTC
CASTPRGPTNYGYTF
>TRBJ1-6|-|TRBD1|TRBV7-2
TGTGCCAGCAGCCTCGGACAGGTCTATTCACCCCTCCACTTT
CASSLGQVYSPLHF
>TRBJ2-1|-|-|TRBV5-8
TGTGCCAGCAGCTTAGAGCTGTACAATGAGCAGTTCTTC
CASSLELYNEQFF
>TRBJ1-3|-|TRBD1|TRBV25-1
TGTGCCAGCAGTGAAGGACAGGGGCCCCTCACCATATATTTT
CASSEGQGPLTIYF
>TRBJ2-3|-|TRBD2|TRBV7-6
TGTGCCAGCAGCTTAAACCGGGGGGGTATCGGCACAGATACGCAGTATTTT
CASSLNRGGIGTDTQYF
>TRBJ2-1|-|-|TRBV25-1
TGTGCCAGCAGCCGGGAGACTATTGATGAGCAGTTCTTC
CASSRETIDEQFF
>TRBJ1-6|-|TRBD1|TRBV2
TGTGCCAGCAGTGTTGGGACAGGGGGCAATTCACCCCTCCACTTT
CASSVGTGGNSPLHF
>TRBJ2-2|-|TRBD1|TRBV9
TGTGCCAGCAGCACGACAGGGGGCGCTTCTGGGGAGCTGTTTTTT
CASSTTGGASGELFF
>TRBJ2-7|-|TRBD2|TRBV5-4
TGTGCCAGCAGCTCCGGGACTAGCGGGCTACACACCTACGAGCAGTACTTC
CASSSGTSGLHTYEQYF
>TRBJ2-3|-|TRBD2|TRBV2
TGTGCCAGCAGTGACGAGGAGCGGGGCATAGACACAGATACGCAGTATTTT
CASSDEERGIDTDTQYF
>TRBJ2-7|-|TRBD2|TRBV29-1
TGCAGCGTTGCCCCTAGCGGGAGTCGCCACGAGCAGTACTTC
CSVAPSGSRHEQYF
>TRBJ1-2|once|-|TRBV5-1
TGCGCCAGTCGTCAGACAGCTAACTATGGCTACACCTTC
CASRQTANYGYTF
>TRBJ1-4|-|TRBD1|TRBV19
TGTGCCAGTAGTATGCAGGGGGCTGGGGAAAAACTGTTTTTT
CASSMQGAGEKLFF
>TRBJ2-3|-|-|TRBV5-4
TGTGCCAGCAGCTTGTTCACAGGGAGTGGGACAGATACGCAGTATTTT
CASSLFTGSGTDTQYF
>TRBJ1-1|-|TRBD1|TRBV5-1
TGCGCCAGCAGCTTGGCGGACAGGGGAACTGAAGCTTTCTTT
CASSLADRGTEAFF
>TRBJ1-2|-|-|TRBV5-5
TGTGCCAGCAGCCCCCCAGGGGACTATGGCTACACCTTC
CASSPPGDYGYTF
>TRBJ1-6|-|-|TRBV11-2
TGTGCCAGCAGCTTAAGGGGCGGAAATTCACCCCTCCACTTT
CASSLRGGNSPLHF
>TRBJ2-7|-|-|TRBV14
TGTGCCAGCAGCCAAGAGGTGGCAGGATTTCAGTACTTC
CASSQEVAGFQYF
>TRBJ2-1|-|TRBD2|TRBV10-3
TGTGCCATCAGTGAAGGGAGCGGGGGGGCGAATGAGCAGTTCTTC
CAISEGSGGANEQFF
>TRBJ2-1|-|TRBD1|TRBV29-1
TGCAGCGTCCTAGGGCGGCTGGGGACAGGGGTCTACAATGAGCAGTTCTTC
CSVLGRLGTGVYNEQFF
>TRBJ2-7|-|-|TRBV11-2
TGTGCCAGCACCTCCAGGCTTTCTACGTACGAGCAGTACTTC
CASTSRLSTYEQYF